A single sample gave rise to the 14 T cell receptor beta chains below, sequenced in a study of T cell repertoires in cytomegalovirus infection. Via MiXCR, TCRdb re-called the reads, giving one row per CDR3 protein. Of some 700,000 distinct CDR3 sequences listed, roughly 35% are singletons. What was sequenced was PBMCs. These TCRs come from a human donor in good health (CMV status not recorded). Some clones in this sample may be carry-over from other donors' samples.

This chain joins TRBV29-1 and TRBJ2-7, with D uncertain. The V gene's germline CDR1 is SQVTM and CDR2 ANQGSEA. The CDR3 totals 15 residues. V lost 0 bases to trimming and J lost 0 bases, with 12 bases between them. CDR3 amino acids: CSVEDQWGSSYEQYF. For the CDR3, the DNA is TGCAGCGTTGAAGATCAGTGGGGTTCCTCCTACGAGCAGTACTTC.

This sequence joins TRBV30 and TRBJ1-2; D remains ambiguous. This CDR3 contains 15 residues. Germline CDR1 GTSNPN, CDR2 SVGIG (reference sequence). V was clipped by 0 bases and J by 0 bases, with 11 bases between them. This CDR3 is CAWSVEDAANYGYTF. For the CDR3, the DNA is TGTGCCTGGAGTGTTGAGGACGCCGCTAACTATGGCTACACCTTC.

There are a few counts of this clonotype. V gene TRBV7-9 combines with J gene TRBJ1-1; D is unclear. Per germline, CDR1 SEHNR and CDR2 FQNEAQ (reference sequence). The V and J ends lost 2 bases and 5 bases respectively, with 12 bases between them. The CDR3 loop spans 14 amino acids. In DNA form, the CDR3 reads TGTGCCAGCAGCTTATTTGATCGAAGGACTGAAGCTTTCTTT. This codes for CASSLFDRRTEAFF. Using reference TRBV7-9 and TRBJ1-1 for the parts outside the CDR3, the full variable domain is DTGVSQNPRHKITKRGQNVTFRCDPISEHNRLYWYRQTLGQGPEFLTYFQNEAQLEKSRLLSDRFSAERPKGSFSTLEIQRTEQGDSAMYLCASSLFDRRTEAFFGQGTRLTVV.

This clonotype was seen ten or more times. The rearrangement joins TRBV28 to TRBJ2-5; the match to TRBD1 covers 10 bases. V gave up 7 bases and J gave up 2 bases; unmatched junction bases: 7. The CDR3 consists of 15 residues. Germline CDR1 and CDR2: MDHEN and SYDVKM. The CDR3 protein is CASTTPGQGQETQYF. CDR3 in DNA: TGTGCCAGCACTACCCCGGGACAGGGGCAAGAGACCCAGTACTTC.

This clonotype showed up just a few times. The chain couples TRBV2 to TRBJ2-1; D tentatively fits TRBD1 or TRBD2 (5 bases each). Germline loops: CDR1 SNHLY, CDR2 FYNNEI. The CDR3 is 13 amino acids. V lost 3 bases to trimming and J lost 9 bases, with 12 bases between them. The CDR3 region has the DNA TGTGCCAGCAGTGATGGCAGGGCGGGTGAGCAGTTCTTC. Translation gives CASSDGRAGEQFF.

This chain connects TRBV27 to TRBJ2-3; 9 nucleotides align to TRBD1. The CDR3 consists of 17 residues. Germline loops: CDR1 MNHEY, CDR2 SMNVEV (reference sequence). The junction had 11 bases not matched to a gene; V was cut back by 5 bases and J by 2 bases. The CDR3: CASSPKGDRDSTDTQYF. CDR3 DNA sequence: TGTGCCAGCAGTCCCAAGGGGGACAGGGATTCCACAGATACGCAGTATTTT.

This clonotype was observed many times. The CDR3 protein is CASRDTGSGKETQYF. CDR3 DNA: TGTGCCAGCAGAGATACAGGGTCGGGTAAAGAGACCCAGTACTTC. The chain joins TRBV7-2 to TRBJ2-5, with a possible D match to TRBD1 (6 bases). CDR1 SGHTA and CDR2 FQGNSA come from the germline V gene. The CDR3 runs to 15 residues. The ends were cut back, 6 bases at V and 3 bases at J, with 17 bases in the middle.

This chain links TRBV20-1 with TRBJ1-5, with a possible D match to TRBD1 (6 bases). Trimming left V 3 bases short and J 3 bases short, with 18 bases between. This CDR3 has 16 residues. Germline V gives CDR1 DFQATT, CDR2 SNEGSKA (reference sequence). CDR3 sequence: CSARGAGVRDNQPQHF. CDR3 coding DNA: TGCAGTGCTAGGGGGGCCGGGGTGAGGGACAATCAGCCCCAGCATTTT.

The rearrangement uses TRBV7-2 and TRBJ1-4; D remains ambiguous. Trimming took off 5 bases at V and 6 bases at J, with 13 bases between the two ends. This CDR3 is built from 14 residues. Germline lookup yields CDR1 SGHTA and CDR2 FQGNSA. CDR3 sequence: CASSLRSSDEKLFF. The CDR3 nucleotides read TGTGCCAGCAGCCTTCGGTCTTCTGATGAAAAACTGTTTTTT.

The sample holds a few counts of this clonotype. The chain has TRBV20-1 and TRBJ2-5, with 9 bases fitting TRBD2. V was pared by 3 bases and J by 0 bases, with 8 bases of the junction left unmatched. The CDR3 spans 16 residues. The germline V gene has CDR1 DFQATT and CDR2 SNEGSKA (reference sequence). The CDR3 loop is CSARGGLAGNQETQYF. CDR3 in DNA: TGCAGTGCTAGGGGTGGGCTAGCGGGGAACCAAGAGACCCAGTACTTC.

This clonotype was detected a few times. This chain joins TRBV7-2 and TRBJ2-2; a weak D match, TRBD2 (5 bases). CDR3 size: 14 residues. CDR1 and CDR2 from the germline V gene are SGHTA and FQGNSA. With 2 bases removed from V and 6 bases from J, the gap between germline ends came to 10 bases. CDR3 region: CASSLQRRAGELFF. CDR3 DNA: TGTGCCAGCAGCTTACAACGGCGGGCCGGGGAGCTGTTTTTT. The full variable domain, with the rest looked up from reference TRBV7-2 and TRBJ2-2, is GAGVSQSPSNKVTEKGKDVELRCDPISGHTALYWYRQSLGQGLEFLIYFQGNSAPDKSGLPSDRFSAERTGGSVSTLTIQRTQQEDSAVYLCASSLQRRAGELFFGEGSRLTVL.

About this clonotype: A junction boundary mismatches the germline segment, possibly from a read error. The rearrangement joins TRBV7-2 to TRBJ2-7, with D uncertain. The germline gives CDR1 SGHTA, CDR2 FQGNSA. The CDR3 spans 15 residues. The CDR3 protein is CASSLGPYGYYAQYF. The CDR3 DNA follows: TGTGCCAGCAGCTTAGGCCCGTACGGCTACTACGCGCAGTACTTC.

This clonotype has only one observation. As DNA, the CDR3 is TGTGCCAGCAGTGCAAGGGGAGTGGAGACCCAGTACTTC. Translated, it gives CASSARGVETQYF. The chain has TRBV2 and TRBJ2-5; the D gene could be TRBD1 or TRBD2 (5 bases each). The CDR3 covers 13 residues. V lost 4 bases, J lost 5 bases, and 11 bases lay in between. CDR1 is SNHLY and CDR2 is FYNNEI in the germline V gene.

This clonotype was recorded a few times. V and J are TRBV15 and TRBJ2-7, with 7 bases fitting TRBD1. This CDR3 region has 17 residues. Germline values: CDR1 LNHNV, CDR2 YYDKDF (reference sequence). The V gene end was trimmed by 0 bases and the J gene end by 5 bases; junction bases not matched to a gene: 13. In nucleotides, the CDR3 is TGTGCCACCAGCAGAGATTTCCGTCGGGACAGAAGCCACGAGCAGTACTTC. Amino acids: CATSRDFRRDRSHEQYF. The full variable domain, completed using reference TRBV15 and TRBJ2-7, is DAMVIQNPRYQVTQFGKPVTLSCSQTLNHNVMYWYQQKSSQAPKLLFHYYDKDFNNEADTPDNFQSRRPNTSFCFLDIRSPGLGDTAMYLCATSRDFRRDRSHEQYFGPGTRLTVT.